Presented here are 23 T cell receptor beta chains from one specimen sequenced in a study of T cell changes during pregnancy in multiple sclerosis. The assay was immunoSEQ multiplex PCR, and TCRdb's table has in-frame clones only and misses some. The sample lists fewer than 150,000 clones; about 96% were seen once. The input for sequencing was peripheral blood, taken after pregnancy. These receptors were obtained from a female donor with multiple sclerosis, enrolled in a pregnancy study.

This chain joins TRBV9 and TRBJ2-7; 9 nucleotides align to TRBD1. Unmatched junction bases numbered 6, after V lost 0 bases and J lost 2 bases. Germline-derived CDR1 and CDR2 are SGDLS and YYNGEE. This CDR3 contains 16 residues. DNA for the CDR3: TGTGCCAGCAGCGTAGCCCCCGGGACAGGGACCTACGAGCAGTACTTC. This sequence encodes CASSVAPGTGTYEQYF. Complete variable domain (other parts from reference TRBV9 and TRBJ2-7): DSGVTQTPKHLITATGQRVTLRCSPRSGDLSVYWYQQSLDQGLQFLIQYYNGEERAKGNILERFSAQQFPDLHSELNLSSLELGDSALYFCASSVAPGTGTYEQYFGPGTRLTVT.

This chain joins TRBV20-1 and TRBJ2-5; D unresolved. Trimming removed 7 bases at V and 2 bases at J, with 8 bases between. The CDR3 sequence is 11 residues long. Germline V lookup: CDR1 DFQATT, CDR2 SNEGSKA (reference sequence). CDR3 DNA sequence: TGCAGTGTGGAGACGCAAGAGACCCAGTACTTC. Encoded protein: CSVETQETQYF.

The chain employs TRBV5-4 and TRBJ2-7; TRBD1 matches at 8 bases. The CDR3 spans 13 residues. The ends lost 5 bases at V and 5 bases at J; junction bases unmatched: 6. Germline CDR1 is SGHNT and CDR2 is YYREEE (reference sequence). CDR3 sequence: CASRKTGADEQYF. The CDR3, as DNA: TGTGCCAGCAGGAAGACAGGGGCGGACGAGCAGTACTTC. Complete variable domain (other parts from reference TRBV5-4 and TRBJ2-7): ETGVTQSPTHLIKTRGQQVTLRCSSQSGHNTVSWYQQALGQGPQFIFQYYREEENGRGNFPPRFSGLQFPNYSSELNVNALELDDSALYLCASRKTGADEQYFGPGTRLTVT.

The V call is TRBV29-1, the J call TRBJ2-3, with 8 bases lining up with TRBD2. This CDR3 spans 13 amino acids. V lost 4 bases and J lost 2; bases outside the gene matches: 2. Germline CDR1 and CDR2: SQVTM and ANQGSEA. CDR3 sequence reads: CSVGGRNTDTQYF. CDR3 coding DNA: TGCAGCGTTGGCGGGAGGAACACAGATACGCAGTATTTT.

The V gene is TRBV2, the J gene TRBJ2-7; 9 nucleotides match TRBD1. The germline CDR1 and CDR2 sequences are SNHLY and FYNNEI. The CDR3 length is 16 residues. V shed 7 bases and J 1 base; nucleotides not matched to a gene: 11. The CDR3 is CASKKTTGQGSYEQYF. The CDR3, as DNA: TGTGCCAGCAAAAAGACGACGGGACAGGGATCCTACGAGCAGTACTTC.

V usage is TRBV19 and J usage is TRBJ2-7; D possibly corresponds to TRBD1 (6 bases). The germline V gene has CDR1 LNHDA and CDR2 SQIVND (reference sequence). The CDR3 consists of 15 residues. V lost 3 bases and J lost 1, with 13 bases in between. CDR3 sequence reads: CASSIEQGSSYEQYF. In nucleotides, the CDR3 is TGTGCCAGTAGTATTGAGCAGGGGTCGTCCTACGAGCAGTACTTC.

The chain has TRBV7-8 and TRBJ2-7; D call uncertain. This CDR3 has 16 amino acids. CDR1 SGHVS and CDR2 FQNEAQ come from the germline V gene. The V gene lost 5 bases and the J gene lost 3 bases, with 20 bases spanning the gap. CDR3 nucleotide sequence: TGTGCCAGCAGCCCCCAGCGTTTCTTTCGACTCTACGAGCAGTACTTC. It yields the protein CASSPQRFFRLYEQYF.

This chain links TRBV27 with TRBJ2-7, with TRBD2 identical over 7 bases. The V gene end was trimmed by 5 bases and the J gene end by 3 bases; junction bases not matched to a gene: 13. Germline V gives CDR1 MNHEY, CDR2 SMNVEV (reference sequence). The CDR3 has 16 residues. CDR3: CASSIIGRQTVYEQYF. CDR3 nucleotides: TGTGCCAGCAGTATTATCGGGAGGCAGACCGTCTACGAGCAGTACTTC.

V gene TRBV5-6 combines with J gene TRBJ2-7; 9 bases line up with TRBD2. In germline, CDR1 is SGHDT, CDR2 YYEEEE. Losses at the gene ends were 2 bases for V and 11 bases for J; bases not matched to a gene: 8. There are 13 residues in the CDR3. The CDR3 region has the DNA TGTGCCAGCAGCTTCGGAGCGGGAGGTGAGGAGTACTTC. It translates to CASSFGAGGEEYF.

The J gene is TRBJ1-3, the V gene TRBV5-4; possible D gene TRBD1, 5 bases. The V end lost 4 bases, the J end lost 4 bases, and 15 bases lay between the germline ends. The CDR3 loop spans 15 amino acids. Germline CDR1 is SGHNT and CDR2 is YYREEE (reference sequence). CDR3: CASSRDLQGGNTIYF. The CDR3 region has the DNA TGTGCCAGCAGCCGGGACTTACAAGGGGGAAACACCATATATTTT.

The chain couples TRBV7-4 to TRBJ1-5; no clear D gene. The V and J ends lost 9 bases and 4 bases respectively, with 22 bases between them. Germline CDR1 is SGHVT and CDR2 is SQSDAQ. The CDR3 is made up of 16 amino acids. CDR3 bases: TGTGCCAGATGGGAGCCACCGGTCTGCTTTAATCAGCCCCAGCATTTT. Protein product: CARWEPPVCFNQPQHF.

The rearrangement joins TRBV6-6 to TRBJ1-3; 9 bases map to TRBD1. The J segment lost 0 bases and the V segment lost 6 bases, leaving 6 bases of the junction unmatched. The CDR3 runs to 16 residues. The germline CDR1 and CDR2 sequences are MNHNY and SVGAGI (reference sequence). The CDR3 coding sequence is TGTGCCAGCAGACATGGGACAGGGAACTCTGGAAACACCATATATTTT. It specifies CASRHGTGNSGNTIYF.

This clone is a singleton in its sample. The rearrangement links TRBV4-3 to TRBJ2-7; 9 nucleotides agree with TRBD1. This CDR3 has 15 residues. The junction had 8 bases not matched to a gene; V was cut back by 3 bases and J by 5 bases. From germline, CDR1 is LGHNA and CDR2 YSLEER. The CDR3 region is CASSHHDRGKNEQYF. The CDR3 region has the DNA TGCGCCAGCAGCCACCACGACAGGGGGAAGAACGAGCAGTACTTC.

Only one count was recorded for this clone. CDR3 residues: CASWTSGRSGNIQYF. The CDR3, as DNA: TGTGCCAGCTGGACTAGCGGGAGGTCCGGGAACATTCAGTACTTC. The chain has TRBV2 and TRBJ2-4, with 14 bases matching TRBD2. Germline assignment: CDR1 SNHLY and CDR2 FYNNEI. The CDR3 extends over 15 amino acids. Trimming took 8 bases from V and 7 from J; bases not matched to a gene: 7.

This clone was recorded once. The V gene is TRBV13, the J gene TRBJ2-3, with 12 bases identical to TRBD2. Trimming cost V 6 bases and J 2 bases; bases outside gene matches: 6. The CDR3 is 16 amino acids. Germline CDR1 and CDR2: PRHDT and FYEKMQ (reference sequence). The CDR3 here is CASSNRLAGDTDTQYF. As DNA, the CDR3 is TGTGCCAGCAGTAATAGACTAGCGGGGGACACAGATACGCAGTATTTT.

This chain uses TRBV7-8 with TRBJ2-5; the D gene is possibly TRBD2 (7 bases). Trimming shortened V by 0 bases and J by 2 bases, and 13 bases separated the two germline ends. The CDR3 spans 16 residues. The germline CDR1 and CDR2 sequences are SGHVS and FQNEAQ. CDR3 loop: CASSLARRGLQETQYF. The CDR3 coding sequence is TGTGCCAGCAGCTTAGCTCGCAGGGGACTACAAGAGACCCAGTACTTC.

The chain employs TRBV27 and TRBJ2-3; D gene uncertain. The V and J ends lost 1 base and 5 bases respectively, with 7 bases between them. Germline-derived CDR1 and CDR2 are MNHEY and SMNVEV (reference sequence). This CDR3 is built from 13 residues. CDR3 in amino acids: CASSLFPGDTQYF. In DNA form, the CDR3 reads TGTGCCAGCAGTTTATTCCCAGGAGATACGCAGTATTTT.

The gene calls are TRBV27 and TRBJ2-7, with 7 nucleotides matching TRBD1. This CDR3 region has 13 residues. V trimming: 3 bases; J trimming: 3 bases; junction bases outside the gene matches: 2. Germline-derived CDR1 and CDR2 are MNHEY and SMNVEV (reference sequence). CDR3 in amino acids: CASSLGQHYEQYF. CDR3 bases: TGTGCCAGCAGTTTGGGACAGCACTACGAGCAGTACTTC.

This clone was recorded only once. The J gene is TRBJ1-1, the V gene TRBV27, with a tentative D call TRBD1 (5 bases). The V gene's germline CDR1 is MNHEY and CDR2 SMNVEV (reference sequence). V lost 3 bases and J lost 6, with 11 bases in between. The CDR3 has 13 residues. CDR3 sequence: CASSFVETAEAFF. The CDR3 DNA follows: TGTGCCAGCAGTTTTGTGGAGACAGCTGAAGCTTTCTTT.

The chain links TRBV10-3 to TRBJ2-1; 9 positions agree with TRBD1. The V segment lost 4 bases and the J segment 7 bases; nucleotides outside the gene matches: 5. The CDR3 is made up of 14 amino acids. CDR1 ENHRY and CDR2 SYGVKD come from the germline V gene. The CDR3, as DNA: TGTGCCATCAGTGGGGACAGGGAGGGGAATGAGCAGTTCTTC. Encoded protein: CAISGDREGNEQFF.

The chain carries TRBV18 and TRBJ2-2; tentatively, D is TRBD2 (6 bases). Germline V lookup: CDR1 KGHSH, CDR2 LQKENI. There are 12 residues in the CDR3. Trimming removed 5 bases at V and 7 bases at J, with 8 bases between. In DNA form, the CDR3 reads TGTGCCAGCTCAGCCGGGAGCGGGGAGCTGTTTTTT. It is translated as CASSAGSGELFF.

The chain combines TRBV7-9 with TRBJ1-1; D unresolved. The V end was cut by 3 bases, the J end by 1 base, with 12 bases between. The CDR3 contains 15 residues. CDR1 and CDR2 (germline): SEHNR, FQNEAQ (reference sequence). The DNA of the CDR3 is TGTGCCAGCAGCTTCAGTCAAATGGCGAACACTGAAGCTTTCTTT. As protein: CASSFSQMANTEAFF. Together with reference TRBV7-9 and TRBJ1-1, the CDR3 gives the full variable domain: DTGVSQNPRHKITKRGQNVTFRCDPISEHNRLYWYRQTLGQGPEFLTYFQNEAQLEKSRLLSDRFSAERPKGSFSTLEIQRTEQGDSAMYLCASSFSQMANTEAFFGQGTRLTVV.

The chain is built from TRBV28 and TRBJ1-2; D is perhaps TRBD1 (5 bases). The V and J ends lost 10 bases and 8 bases respectively, with 17 bases between them. Germline loops: CDR1 MDHEN, CDR2 SYDVKM. This CDR3 is 12 amino acids long. CDR3 bases: TGTGCCATCCGGACCTCTCGGGGGGGCTACACCTTC. Translated, it gives CAIRTSRGGYTF.